The clone carrying this TCR beta chain was seen repeatedly, ten times or more. These data are taken from a study of T cells in Graves' hyperthyroidism and ophthalmopathy. The investigators amplified TCR beta CDR3 regions from RNA transcripts. First-round RT-PCR of the TCR CDR3 relied on the HTBI primer set. TCRdb itself ran the multiplex PCR reads through MiXCR, one entry per CDR3 protein. The sample includes a few hundred thousand distinct CDR3 sequences, about 13% of them seen just once. Uncontrolled infection, other autoimmune disease, pregnancy or lactation excluded patients. Trimming removed 4 bases at V and 4 bases at J, with 11 bases between. Germline CDR1 and CDR2: SGHNT and YENEEA. The CDR3 length is 13 residues.

Sequencing input: blood. This sequence joins TRBV11-3 and TRBJ2-7, with D possibly being TRBD1 (5 bases). The TCR originated in a woman between 18 and 29 years old with Graves' hyperthyroidism. The CDR3, as DNA: TGTGCCAGCAGCTACAATCAGGGTTACGAGCAGTACTTC. Amino acid sequence: CASSYNQGYEQYF.